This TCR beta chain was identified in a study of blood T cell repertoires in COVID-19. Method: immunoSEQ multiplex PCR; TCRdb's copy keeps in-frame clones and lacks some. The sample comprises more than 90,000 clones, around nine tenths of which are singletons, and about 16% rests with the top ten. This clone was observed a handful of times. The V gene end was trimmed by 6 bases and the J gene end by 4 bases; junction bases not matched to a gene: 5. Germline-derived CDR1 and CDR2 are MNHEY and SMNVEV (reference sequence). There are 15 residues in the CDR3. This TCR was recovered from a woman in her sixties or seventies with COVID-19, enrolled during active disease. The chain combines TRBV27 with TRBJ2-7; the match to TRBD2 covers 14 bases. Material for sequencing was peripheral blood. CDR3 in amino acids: CASSSGTSGGYEQYF. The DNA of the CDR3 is TGTGCCAGCAGCTCCGGGACTAGCGGGGGATACGAGCAGTACTTC.